This T cell receptor (beta chain) is drawn from a study of blood T cell repertoires in COVID-19. Study as a whole: Acute and convalescent COVID-19 specimens originated in the United States, Italy and Spain.

Germline assignment: CDR1 SNHLY and CDR2 FYNNEI. This CDR3 is 13 amino acids long. V shed 3 bases, J shed 7 bases, and the junction held 5 bases outside the gene matches. Per the original data handling: Counts of nucleated cells, estimated from reference gene primer amplification, were obtained. Clones were sequenced by immunoSEQ multiplex PCR, and TCRdb holds only the in-frame ones, with some missing. From that table come the V and J calls and clone size; the DNA was used to work out D and trimming. In the table there are some 300,000 clones, under 90% of which are singletons. This clone was detected only once.

This clonotype originated in a woman aged 30 to 39 with COVID-19, enrolled during active disease. This chain joins TRBV2 and TRBJ1-2; 7 nucleotides line up with TRBD1. The sequenced sample consisted of peripheral blood. The DNA for the CDR3 is TGTGCCAGCAGTGATATGACAGGGCTTGGCTACACCTTC. This codes for CASSDMTGLGYTF.